The subject of this entry is one TCR beta chain. Original processing methods: Estimation of nucleated cell counts relied on the amplification of reference gene primers. TCRdb keeps only in-frame clones here, not all; method: immunoSEQ multiplex PCR. The DNA was the basis for D and trimming; V, J and clone size are from that table. The sample holds 100,000 or so clones; 80% are singletons and the top ten take around 17%. The data are from a study of blood T cell repertoires in COVID-19. Overall study: COVID-19 samples collected from the United States, Italy and Spain covered acute and convalescent phases.

V dropped 4 bases and J dropped 10; count of bases not matched to a gene: 7. This CDR3 has 15 residues. In germline, CDR1 is MDHEN, CDR2 SYDVKM. Sequencing was carried out using peripheral blood. The clonotype comes from a human donor in a cohort sampled during active COVID-19. The chain employs TRBV28 and TRBJ2-1; 13 bases map to TRBD2. This CDR3 reads CASSSSTSGRGEQFF. DNA for the CDR3: TGTGCCAGCAGTTCGAGTACTAGCGGGAGGGGCGAGCAGTTCTTC.